This T cell receptor (beta chain) emerged from a study of CD8+ T cells in alopecia areata. RNA, once extracted, was reverse transcribed into cDNA for use as the sequencing template. Produced via immunoSEQ multiplex PCR; TCRdb's table is partial and in-frame only. The sample holds around 150,000 clones, 62% seen once. Separation by sorting yielded CD4+ and CD8+ T cells from PBMCs. This clone was counted a single time. This clone may be a read error of a much larger clone one base away. The germline V and J ends were trimmed by 2 bases and 0 bases, with 1 base remaining between them. Per the germline V gene, CDR1 is SGHVS and CDR2 is FNYEAQ. The CDR3 is 13 residues long.

The sample was CD8+ T cells sorted from blood. This clonotype was obtained from a human donor in good health. This chain connects TRBV7-6 to TRBJ2-2; D is unresolved. CDR3 coding DNA: TGTGCCAGCAGCTTATCGAACACCGGGGAGCTGTTTTTT. Its translation: CASSLSNTGELFF.